The 8 T cell receptor beta chains listed next were all sequenced from one sample in a study of neurological immune-mediated disorders (dated by TCRdb to between 2018 and 2021). Libraries were prepared through 5' RACE. Instrument on record: Illumina HiSeq 2500. TCRdb reprocessing: public reads trimmed at Q25 with fastp, clones called with MiXCR, in-frame beta chains kept. Rows with one shared CDR3 protein collapse into an entry with the most common genes and DNA. The sample table records about 38,000 distinct CDR3 sequences; about 4.8% of these occur just once. The ten biggest clones cover around 9.7% of the sample. The material sequenced was CD4+ T cells from blood. These receptors came from a man aged 18-30 years in good health.

This clonotype was counted at least ten times. The CDR3 sequence is CAISETGGNGYTF. DNA of the CDR3: TGTGCCATCAGTGAGACAGGGGGGAATGGCTACACCTTC. V usage is TRBV10-3 and J usage is TRBJ1-2; 8 nucleotides agree with TRBD1. The CDR3 is made up of 13 amino acids. V was pared by 2 bases and J by 6 bases, with 2 bases of the junction left unmatched. CDR1 is ENHRY, CDR2 SYGVKD, per germline.

This clonotype was seen many times. The chain combines TRBV10-3 with TRBJ2-7; 8 nucleotides match TRBD1. This CDR3 has 14 residues. V shed 6 bases, J shed 0 bases, and the junction held 4 bases outside the gene matches. CDR1 is ENHRY, CDR2 SYGVKD, per germline. The DNA of the CDR3 is TGTGCCATCAGGCGGACAGGGAGCTCCTACGAGCAGTACTTC. This codes for CAIRRTGSSYEQYF.

This clonotype has ten or more counts. V usage is TRBV7-2 and J usage is TRBJ1-3, with 8 bases matching TRBD1. CDR3 length: 13 amino acids. Germline V CDR1 and CDR2: SGHTA, FQGNSA. V lost 3 bases, J lost 8 bases, and 3 bases stayed unmatched. In nucleotides, the CDR3 is TGTGCCAGCAGCTTCGACAGGGGACACACCATATATTTT. This codes for CASSFDRGHTIYF.

This clonotype was detected many times. This chain joins TRBV20-1 and TRBJ2-3; D gene uncertain. Trimming took off 0 bases at V and 7 bases at J, with 8 bases between the two ends. There are 12 residues in the CDR3. CDR1 and CDR2 (germline): DFQATT, SNEGSKA (reference sequence). This chain's CDR3 is CSAREQPYTQYF. The CDR3 DNA follows: TGCAGTGCTAGAGAGCAACCATATACGCAGTATTTT.

This clonotype was counted ten times or more. The chain is built from TRBV11-2 and TRBJ1-2; weak D call: TRBD1 (6 bases). CDR1 and CDR2 (germline): SGHAT, FQNNGV. Between the trimmed V and J ends, which lost 4 bases and 0 bases, there was a span of 12 bases. The CDR3 runs to 15 residues. CDR3 sequence: CASSSTGHTNYGYTF. Written as DNA, the CDR3 is TGTGCCAGCAGCTCGACAGGCCACACTAACTATGGCTACACCTTC.

The chain uses TRBV7-3 and TRBJ1-1, with D unclear. Germline V CDR1 and CDR2: SGHTA, FQGTGA. The CDR3 spans 14 residues. Trimming left V 4 bases short and J 3 bases short, with 12 bases between. The CDR3 here is CASSSQFGDTEAFF. In DNA, the CDR3 is TGTGCCAGCAGCTCCCAGTTCGGGGACACTGAAGCTTTCTTT. Complete variable domain (other parts from reference TRBV7-3 and TRBJ1-1): GAGVSQTPSNKVTEKGKYVELRCDPISGHTALYWYRQSLGQGPEFLIYFQGTGAADDSGLPNDRFFAVRPEGSVSTLKIQRTERGDSAVYLCASSSQFGDTEAFFGQGTRLTVV.

This clonotype appeared many times. Written as DNA, the CDR3 is TGTGCCACCAGCAGAGATTCAGGGGATTCACCCCTCCACTTT. Protein product: CATSRDSGDSPLHF. The chain joins TRBV15 to TRBJ1-6, with D tentatively TRBD1 (6 bases). The CDR3 contains 14 residues. V shed 0 bases and J shed 8 bases, with 8 bases lying between them. Germline CDR1 reads LNHNV; CDR2 reads YYDKDF (reference sequence).

This clonotype was seen repeatedly, ten times or more. The CDR3 spells CASSVTGTPMGEQFF. Here the CDR3 DNA reads TGTGCCAGCAGCGTCACCGGGACACCTATGGGGGAGCAGTTCTTC. The V and J genes are TRBV9 and TRBJ2-1; perhaps TRBD1 as D (6 bases). The CDR3 has 15 residues. Trimming took 2 bases from V and 10 from J, leaving 19 bases between them. Germline values: CDR1 SGDLS, CDR2 YYNGEE.